A single sample gave rise to the 18 T cell receptor beta chains below, sequenced in a study of cytomegalovirus exposure and HLA in healthy donors. Measured with immunoSEQ multiplex PCR; TCRdb has only the in-frame clones, and not every one. The sample lists around 100,000 clones, around 85% seen once, with roughly 22% in the top ten. Sequenced input: PBMCs. The receptors come from a man between 18 and 29 years old in good health and CMV-seropositive.

This clone has just one count. The chain is built from TRBV15 and TRBJ1-5, with TRBD1 matching over 7 bases. V was clipped by 0 bases and J by 5 bases; unmatched bases: 7. The CDR3 extends over 16 amino acids. Germline loops: CDR1 LNHNV, CDR2 YYDKDF (reference sequence). The CDR3 coding sequence is TGTGCCACCAGCAGAGATAATTCAGGGGGGTATCAGCCCCAGCATTTT. Translating gives CATSRDNSGGYQPQHF. The complete variable domain, with remaining parts taken from reference TRBV15 and TRBJ1-5, reads DAMVIQNPRYQVTQFGKPVTLSCSQTLNHNVMYWYQQKSSQAPKLLFHYYDKDFNNEADTPDNFQSRRPNTSFCFLDIRSPGLGDTAMYLCATSRDNSGGYQPQHFGDGTRLSIL.

The rearrangement links TRBV5-6 to TRBJ2-3; 8 bases line up with TRBD2. Germline V gene data show CDR1 as SGHDT and CDR2 as YYEEEE. Trimming removed 2 bases from V and 0 bases from J; junction bases left unmatched: 5. This CDR3 contains 16 residues. The DNA for the CDR3 is TGTGCCAGCAGCTTCTGGCTAGCGGGTAGCACAGATACGCAGTATTTT. Translated, it gives CASSFWLAGSTDTQYF.

The chain couples TRBV28 to TRBJ2-1, with 12 bases aligning to TRBD2. The CDR3 is 12 residues long. The V segment lost 8 bases and the J segment 7 bases; nucleotides outside the gene matches: 0. Per the germline V gene, CDR1 is MDHEN and CDR2 is SYDVKM. CDR3 DNA sequence: TGTGCCAGCGGGACTAGCGGGAATGAGCAGTTCTTC. This gives the protein CASGTSGNEQFF.

The gene calls are TRBV9 and TRBJ2-3, with TRBD1 identical over 9 bases. V lost 0 bases and J lost 5; bases outside the gene matches: 10. Germline CDR1 and CDR2: SGDLS and YYNGEE. The CDR3 runs 17 residues. CDR3 nucleotide sequence: TGTGCCAGCAGCGTAGAAGGACAGGGGAGATCCAGAGATACGCAGTATTTT. Residues: CASSVEGQGRSRDTQYF.

This clone was observed a single time. The chain recombines TRBV7-3 with TRBJ2-2; a weak D match, TRBD2 (7 bases). The CDR3 has 15 residues. Germline-derived CDR1 and CDR2 are SGHTA and FQGTGA. V lost 5 bases to trimming and J lost 3 bases, with 13 bases between them. The DNA for the CDR3 is TGTGCCAGCAGCCCAAGGGGGGGGGACACCGGGGAGCTGTTTTTT. Encoded protein: CASSPRGGDTGELFF.

V usage is TRBV19 and J usage is TRBJ2-3; TRBD1 is a possible D gene (6 bases). The CDR3 runs to 13 residues. The V gene lost 4 bases and the J gene lost 3 bases, with 8 bases spanning the gap. CDR1 and CDR2 from the germline V gene are LNHDA and SQIVND (reference sequence). CDR3 in DNA: TGTGCCAGTAGTAAACAGGGTACAGATACGCAGTATTTT. This gives the protein CASSKQGTDTQYF.

Points on this clone: At the DNA level, this CDR3 is encoded by other sequences in the same sample as well. The chain couples TRBV29-1 to TRBJ2-1, with D tentatively TRBD1 (6 bases). Looked up from germline, CDR1 is SQVTM and CDR2 is ANQGSEA. The CDR3 extends over 12 amino acids. V was shortened by 4 bases and J by 6 bases, with 10 bases between the two germline ends. In nucleotides, the CDR3 is TGCAGCGTTGGAGGACAGACCAATGAGCAGTTCTTC. This sequence encodes CSVGGQTNEQFF.

V is TRBV9 and J is TRBJ2-3; D is perhaps TRBD1 (6 bases). The V and J ends lost 4 bases and 5 bases respectively, with 14 bases between them. CDR3 length equals 14 residues. Germline V gene lookup returns CDR1 SGDLS and CDR2 YYNGEE. The CDR3 loop reads CASSHLGQLDTQYF. DNA for the CDR3: TGTGCCAGCAGCCATCTAGGACAGTTAGATACGCAGTATTTT.

This chain joins TRBV6-1 and TRBJ2-5; TRBD2 agrees at 7 bases. J gave up 7 bases and V 7 bases, and 6 bases lay outside the gene matches. Germline CDR1 is MNHNS and CDR2 is SASEGT. The CDR3 is 12 residues long. CDR3 DNA sequence: TGTGCCAGCACGGGACTAACGGCGACCCAGTACTTC. Translating gives CASTGLTATQYF.

In DNA form, the CDR3 reads TGTGCCAGCAGCTTAGTGACTTACTATAGCTCCTACAATGAGCAGTTCTTC. Its protein product is CASSLVTYYSSYNEQFF. The genes are TRBV7-9 and TRBJ2-1; D unclear. Germline CDR1 and CDR2: SEHNR and FQNEAQ (reference sequence). The CDR3 loop spans 17 amino acids. Deletions cut 1 base from V and 0 bases from J, with 13 bases between.

V and J are TRBV10-3 and TRBJ2-3; D possibly corresponds to TRBD2 (6 bases). The CDR3 is made up of 14 amino acids. V lost 8 bases and J 5 bases, leaving 17 bases between the germline ends. Germline V lookup: CDR1 ENHRY, CDR2 SYGVKD. The CDR3 here is CAISTRNHEDTQYF. The CDR3 DNA reads as TGTGCCATCTCGACTAGGAATCATGAAGATACGCAGTATTTT.

The chain uses TRBV4-2 and TRBJ2-7; D may be TRBD1 (5 bases). Germline values: CDR1 LGHNA, CDR2 YNFKEQ. Trimming took 0 bases from V and 5 from J, leaving 17 bases between them. This CDR3 region has 16 residues. CDR3 bases: TGTGCCAGCAGCCAAGATTGGGCAGGGCAGGGTAACGAGCAGTACTTC. Amino acid sequence: CASSQDWAGQGNEQYF.

This clone was detected once. The chain employs TRBV5-1 and TRBJ1-4, with D perhaps matching TRBD1 (5 bases). Per germline, CDR1 SGHRS and CDR2 YFSETQ. The CDR3 extends over 15 amino acids. Between the trimmed V and J ends, which lost 4 bases and 0 bases, there was a span of 10 bases. The CDR3 region has the DNA TGCGCCAGCAGCGACAGCACCGCAACTAATGAAAAACTGTTTTTT. The encoded protein is CASSDSTATNEKLFF.

The table lists this clone with a count of one. The chain carries TRBV7-2 and TRBJ1-4; D gene unclear. V lost 3 bases to trimming and J lost 11 bases, with 19 bases between them. From germline, CDR1 is SGHTA and CDR2 FQGNSA. This CDR3 comprises 15 residues. CDR3 DNA: TGTGCCAGCAGCTTGGTTTCGGATCTGCAGAGGAAACTGTTTTTT. Translation: CASSLVSDLQRKLFF.

The V call is TRBV18, the J call TRBJ2-2; the D is unclear. V lost 3 bases, J lost 2 bases, and 4 bases lay in between. This CDR3 comprises 13 residues. Germline lookup yields CDR1 KGHSH and CDR2 LQKENI. The CDR3 here is CASSPSNTGELFF. The CDR3 DNA is TGTGCCAGCTCACCTTCAAACACCGGGGAGCTGTTTTTT. The full variable domain, its missing parts supplied by reference TRBV18 and TRBJ2-2, is NAGVMQNPRHLVRRRGQEARLRCSPMKGHSHVYWYRQLPEEGLKFMVYLQKENIIDESGMPKERFSAEFPKEGPSILRIQQVVRGDSAAYFCASSPSNTGELFFGEGSRLTVL.

The chain recombines TRBV7-2 with TRBJ2-1; TRBD2 matches at 13 bases. The germline CDR1 and CDR2 sequences are SGHTA and FQGNSA. The CDR3 is 18 amino acids. V was pared by 1 base and J by 5 bases, with 8 bases of the junction left unmatched. The CDR3 bases are TGTGCCAGCAGCTTAGTAGGGACTAGCGGGATTAAACACAATGAGCAGTTCTTC. Translated, it gives CASSLVGTSGIKHNEQFF.

V gene TRBV7-8 combines with J gene TRBJ2-7, with D possibly matching TRBD2 (5 bases). The CDR3 is 15 amino acids. Per germline, CDR1 SGHVS and CDR2 FQNEAQ. Trimming shortened V by 4 bases and J by 3 bases, and 16 bases separated the two germline ends. The CDR3 DNA follows: TGTGCCAGCAGCTCCCCCCGAGCGGCATACTACGAGCAGTACTTC. This codes for CASSSPRAAYYEQYF.

The chain joins TRBV28 to TRBJ2-5; D is perhaps TRBD1 (5 bases). Germline CDR1 and CDR2: MDHEN and SYDVKM. Trimming shortened V by 4 bases and J by 1 base, and 19 bases separated the two germline ends. This CDR3 spans 17 amino acids. CDR3 loop: CASSSLSGHSRQETQYF. The CDR3, as DNA: TGTGCCAGCAGTTCGCTCTCCGGACACTCCCGCCAAGAGACCCAGTACTTC.